These T cell receptor beta chains were read from a single sample in a study of T cells after yellow fever vaccination. TCRdb re-analysed the 5' RACE reads in MiXCR, keeping a single row per CDR3 protein. The sample has 25,000 to 30,000 distinct CDR3 sequences, about 5.5% seen once. The sample was PBMCs, either bulk or a sorted T-cell subset (CD4+, CD8+, memory, or dextramer-sorted; not recorded which), taken 15 days after the yellow fever booster vaccination. These TCRs come from a young man who received the YFV17D yellow fever vaccine. CDR3s include the opening cysteine and the closing phenylalanine or tryptophan. The D gene is left open where the match is weak. Where a row states a size, it is once, few, many or the class of an expanded clone; other rows omit it.

clone size: many
V gene: TRBV7-9
J gene: TRBJ2-5
D gene: -
CDR3 protein: CASSLRAGGIQETQYF
CDR3 DNA: TGTGCCAGCAGCTTAAGGGCAGGAGGGATACAAGAGACCCAGTACTTC

clone size: many
V gene: TRBV24-1
J gene: TRBJ2-1
D gene: -
CDR3 protein: CATSGGGLNEQFF
CDR3 DNA: TGTGCCACCAGTGGAGGGGGTCTCAATGAGCAGTTCTTC

clone size: -
V gene: TRBV18
J gene: TRBJ2-5
D gene: -
CDR3 protein: CASSPSLEETQYF
CDR3 DNA: TGTGCCAGCTCACCTTCTTTAGAAGAGACCCAGTACTTC

clone size: many
V gene: TRBV5-4
J gene: TRBJ2-5
D gene: -
CDR3 protein: CASRNRAKGETQYF
CDR3 DNA: TGTGCCAGCAGAAACCGGGCAAAGGGGGAGACCCAGTACTTC

clone size: many
V gene: TRBV20-1
J gene: TRBJ2-1
D gene: -
CDR3 protein: CSASTGQRNYNEQFF
CDR3 DNA: TGCAGTGCTAGCACCGGACAGCGAAACTACAATGAGCAGTTCTTC

clone size: many
V gene: TRBV6-2/TRBV6-3
J gene: TRBJ2-1
D gene: TRBD1
CDR3 protein: CASCRDRGNNEQFF
CDR3 DNA: TGTGCCAGCTGTAGGGACAGGGGTAACAATGAGCAGTTCTTC

clone size: many
V gene: TRBV6-6
J gene: TRBJ1-4
D gene: -
CDR3 protein: CASSRAPNEKLFF
CDR3 DNA: TGTGCCAGCAGCAGGGCCCCTAATGAAAAACTGTTTTTT

clone size: few
V gene: TRBV4-3
J gene: TRBJ2-6
D gene: -
CDR3 protein: CASSQLQGPGANVLTF
CDR3 DNA: TGCGCCAGCAGCCAACTACAGGGACCCGGGGCCAACGTCCTGACTTTC

clone size: many
V gene: TRBV5-1
J gene: TRBJ1-2
D gene: -
CDR3 protein: CASSLQQGANYGYTF
CDR3 DNA: TGCGCCAGCAGCTTGCAGCAGGGAGCTAACTATGGCTACACCTTC

clone size: -
V gene: TRBV7-8
J gene: TRBJ1-6
D gene: -
CDR3 protein: CASSLDQGFNSPLHF
CDR3 DNA: TGTGCCAGCAGCTTAGATCAGGGCTTCAATTCACCCCTCCACTTT

clone size: many
V gene: TRBV27
J gene: TRBJ2-1
D gene: TRBD2
CDR3 protein: CASSPSSGIRYNEQFF
CDR3 DNA: TGTGCCAGCAGTCCCTCTAGCGGGATACGGTACAATGAGCAGTTCTTC

clone size: many
V gene: TRBV7-7
J gene: TRBJ2-5
D gene: -
CDR3 protein: CASSPSFGGPRETQYF
CDR3 DNA: TGTGCCAGCAGCCCTAGCTTTGGAGGGCCGAGGGAGACCCAGTACTTC

clone size: many
V gene: TRBV6-5
J gene: TRBJ2-4
D gene: TRBD2
CDR3 protein: CASVGRGDIQYF
CDR3 DNA: TGTGCCAGCGTAGGCCGGGGGGACATTCAGTACTTC

clone size: many
V gene: TRBV5-6
J gene: TRBJ2-2
D gene: -
CDR3 protein: CASSWAGSNTGELFF
CDR3 DNA: TGTGCCAGCAGCTGGGCAGGTTCTAACACCGGGGAGCTGTTTTTT

clone size: many
V gene: TRBV6-1
J gene: TRBJ1-5
D gene: -
CDR3 protein: CASSGWTYISNQPQHF
CDR3 DNA: TGTGCCAGCAGTGGTTGGACATATATTAGCAATCAGCCCCAGCATTTT

clone size: many
V gene: TRBV7-2
J gene: TRBJ1-4
D gene: TRBD1
CDR3 protein: CASSLDRGANEKLFF
CDR3 DNA: TGTGCCAGCAGCTTAGACAGGGGGGCTAATGAAAAACTGTTTTTT

clone size: -
V gene: TRBV6-5
J gene: TRBJ2-7
D gene: TRBD1
CDR3 protein: CASSPSLRTGGGEQYF
CDR3 DNA: TGTGCCAGCAGTCCCTCCCTGAGGACAGGGGGGGGAGAGCAGTACTTC

clone size: medium-sized
V gene: TRBV7-2
J gene: TRBJ2-1
D gene: TRBD2
CDR3 protein: CATSGGAGGESYNEQFF
CDR3 DNA: TGTGCCACCTCAGGAGGAGCGGGAGGTGAATCCTACAATGAGCAGTTCTTC

clone size: many
V gene: TRBV5-1
J gene: TRBJ2-5
D gene: TRBD2
CDR3 protein: CASSPTSGGRETQYF
CDR3 DNA: TGCGCCAGCAGCCCAACTAGCGGGGGGAGAGAGACCCAGTACTTC

clone size: many
V gene: TRBV20-1
J gene: TRBJ1-5
D gene: -
CDR3 protein: CSMPQVGAGVGQPQHF
CDR3 DNA: TGCAGTATGCCCCAAGTAGGGGCTGGAGTCGGTCAGCCCCAGCATTTT

clone size: many
V gene: TRBV7-9
J gene: TRBJ2-2
D gene: TRBD1
CDR3 protein: CASSFGTALPGELFF
CDR3 DNA: TGTGCCAGCAGCTTCGGGACAGCTCTCCCCGGGGAGCTGTTTTTT

clone size: many
V gene: TRBV7-6
J gene: TRBJ2-1
D gene: -
CDR3 protein: CASSLYYNEQFF
CDR3 DNA: TGTGCCAGCAGCTTATATTACAATGAGCAGTTCTTC

clone size: many
V gene: TRBV7-3
J gene: TRBJ2-1
D gene: TRBD2
CDR3 protein: CASSISGTSGYNEQFF
CDR3 DNA: TGTGCCAGCAGTATCTCCGGGACTAGCGGCTACAATGAGCAGTTCTTC

clone size: many
V gene: TRBV7-3
J gene: TRBJ2-1
D gene: -
CDR3 protein: CASSTGTINEQFF
CDR3 DNA: TGTGCCAGCAGCACCGGGACCATCAATGAGCAGTTCTTC

clone size: few
V gene: TRBV5-4
J gene: TRBJ2-3
D gene: TRBD1
CDR3 protein: CASNVDRGTDTQYF
CDR3 DNA: TGTGCCAGCAACGTCGACAGGGGCACAGATACGCAGTATTTT

clone size: many
V gene: TRBV21-1
J gene: TRBJ1-6
D gene: -
CDR3 protein: CASSANRGDYNSPLHF
CDR3 DNA: TGTGCCAGCAGCGCTAACAGGGGAGACTATAATTCACCCCTCCACTTT

clone size: many
V gene: TRBV30
J gene: TRBJ2-7
D gene: -
CDR3 protein: CAWRVLTYEQYF
CDR3 DNA: TGTGCCTGGAGAGTACTAACCTACGAGCAGTACTTC

clone size: many
V gene: TRBV9
J gene: TRBJ2-1
D gene: -
CDR3 protein: CASSVGAGLYTRPNEQFF
CDR3 DNA: TGTGCCAGCAGCGTAGGGGCGGGTCTATACACCCGGCCCAATGAGCAGTTCTTC

clone size: many
V gene: TRBV14
J gene: TRBJ2-5
D gene: -
CDR3 protein: CASSQVDVHETQYF
CDR3 DNA: TGTGCCAGCAGCCAAGTGGACGTACATGAGACCCAGTACTTC

clone size: many
V gene: TRBV7-2
J gene: TRBJ2-1
D gene: -
CDR3 protein: CASSFGASSYNEQFF
CDR3 DNA: TGTGCCAGCAGCTTTGGCGCTAGCTCCTACAATGAGCAGTTCTTC

clone size: many
V gene: TRBV5-4
J gene: TRBJ2-5
D gene: TRBD2
CDR3 protein: CASSSSTSGKEETQYF
CDR3 DNA: TGTGCCAGCAGCTCTTCGACTAGCGGGAAGGAAGAGACCCAGTACTTC

clone size: many
V gene: TRBV29-1
J gene: TRBJ2-5
D gene: TRBD2
CDR3 protein: CSAREGNHYQETQYF
CDR3 DNA: TGCAGCGCGCGGGAGGGCAACCACTACCAAGAGACCCAGTACTTC

clone size: many
V gene: TRBV7-2
J gene: TRBJ2-7
D gene: TRBD2
CDR3 protein: CASSLVPSGYEQYF
CDR3 DNA: TGTGCCAGCAGCTTAGTTCCTAGCGGCTACGAGCAGTACTTC

clone size: few
V gene: TRBV15
J gene: TRBJ2-7
D gene: -
CDR3 protein: CATSPNYEQYF
CDR3 DNA: TGTGCCACCAGCCCAAACTACGAGCAGTACTTC

clone size: many
V gene: TRBV10-1
J gene: TRBJ2-2
D gene: -
CDR3 protein: CASSRLGSTGELFF
CDR3 DNA: TGCGCCAGCAGTCGACTAGGGAGCACCGGGGAGCTGTTTTTT

clone size: -
V gene: TRBV7-2
J gene: TRBJ2-2
D gene: -
CDR3 protein: CASSLQPRATTGELFF
CDR3 DNA: TGTGCCAGCAGCTTACAACCCAGGGCGACCACCGGGGAGCTGTTTTTT

clone size: many
V gene: TRBV20-1
J gene: TRBJ1-1
D gene: -
CDR3 protein: CSARGGANTEAFF
CDR3 DNA: TGCAGTGCCCGTGGTGGGGCGAACACTGAAGCTTTCTTT

clone size: many
V gene: TRBV6-5
J gene: TRBJ2-7
D gene: TRBD2
CDR3 protein: CASSTPLTSGTHEQYF
CDR3 DNA: TGTGCCAGCAGTACCCCTCTGACTAGCGGGACCCACGAGCAGTACTTC

clone size: many
V gene: TRBV3-1
J gene: TRBJ1-6
D gene: -
CDR3 protein: CASSQGNNSPLHF
CDR3 DNA: TGTGCCAGCAGCCAAGGGAATAATTCACCCCTCCACTTT

clone size: many
V gene: TRBV3-1
J gene: TRBJ2-5
D gene: -
CDR3 protein: CASSQRGVETQYF
CDR3 DNA: TGTGCCAGCAGCCAACGCGGGGTAGAGACCCAGTACTTC

clone size: many
V gene: TRBV3-1
J gene: TRBJ2-1
D gene: TRBD2
CDR3 protein: CASSQRGLINEQFF
CDR3 DNA: TGTGCCAGCAGCCAGAGGGGACTAATCAATGAGCAGTTCTTC

clone size: medium-sized
V gene: TRBV20-1
J gene: TRBJ2-5
D gene: -
CDR3 protein: CSARVAGSGETQYF
CDR3 DNA: TGCAGTGCTAGAGTCGCCGGGAGTGGGGAGACCCAGTACTTC

clone size: many
V gene: TRBV7-2
J gene: TRBJ2-2
D gene: -
CDR3 protein: CASSLEVGELFF
CDR3 DNA: TGTGCCAGCAGCTTAGAGGTCGGGGAGCTGTTTTTT

clone size: few
V gene: TRBV3-1
J gene: TRBJ2-2
D gene: TRBD1
CDR3 protein: CASTPSGTGGIAGELFF
CDR3 DNA: TGTGCCAGCACGCCTTCCGGGACAGGGGGTATAGCGGGGGAGCTGTTTTTT

clone size: many
V gene: TRBV3-1
J gene: TRBJ1-6
D gene: -
CDR3 protein: CASSQDNRESPLHF
CDR3 DNA: TGTGCCAGCAGCCAAGATAATCGAGAATCACCCCTCCACTTT

clone size: many
V gene: TRBV19
J gene: TRBJ2-1
D gene: TRBD2
CDR3 protein: CASSNRASGPSSYNEQFF
CDR3 DNA: TGTGCCAGTAGTAACCGAGCTAGCGGGCCTAGCTCCTACAATGAGCAGTTCTTC

clone size: many
V gene: TRBV9
J gene: TRBJ2-1
D gene: TRBD2
CDR3 protein: CASSIQRGGLANYNEQFF
CDR3 DNA: TGTGCCAGCAGCATCCAACGGGGGGGACTAGCGAACTACAATGAGCAGTTCTTC

clone size: once
V gene: TRBV6-1
J gene: TRBJ2-7
D gene: -
CDR3 protein: CASSRTPGSYEQYF
CDR3 DNA: TGTGCCAGCAGTAGGACACCCGGCTCCTACGAGCAGTACTTC

clone size: many
V gene: TRBV7-8
J gene: TRBJ1-5
D gene: -
CDR3 protein: CASSKGDNQPQHF
CDR3 DNA: TGTGCCAGCAGCAAGGGAGACAATCAGCCCCAGCATTTT

clone size: many
V gene: TRBV12-3/TRBV12-4
J gene: TRBJ2-1
D gene: -
CDR3 protein: CASSLTIAVNEQFF
CDR3 DNA: TGTGCCAGCAGTCTAACCATAGCGGTCAATGAGCAGTTCTTC

clone size: many
V gene: TRBV19
J gene: TRBJ2-4
D gene: TRBD1
CDR3 protein: CASSFGQGALGIQYF
CDR3 DNA: TGTGCCAGTAGTTTCGGACAGGGGGCCTTAGGCATTCAGTACTTC

clone size: many
V gene: TRBV20-1
J gene: TRBJ1-6
D gene: TRBD1
CDR3 protein: CSALQGVNSPLHF
CDR3 DNA: TGCAGTGCTTTACAGGGGGTTAATTCACCCCTCCACTTT

clone size: many
V gene: TRBV5-8
J gene: TRBJ2-1
D gene: -
CDR3 protein: CARASGYNEQFF
CDR3 DNA: TGTGCCAGGGCATCTGGCTACAATGAGCAGTTCTTC

clone size: many
V gene: TRBV4-3
J gene: TRBJ2-1
D gene: -
CDR3 protein: CASSQEYAWTINEQFF
CDR3 DNA: TGCGCCAGCAGCCAAGAGTACGCGTGGACTATCAATGAGCAGTTCTTC

clone size: many
V gene: TRBV4-3
J gene: TRBJ1-5
D gene: TRBD1
CDR3 protein: CASSQGLGTGNQPQHF
CDR3 DNA: TGCGCCAGCAGCCAGGGCCTCGGGACAGGCAATCAGCCCCAGCATTTT